This TCR beta chain appears in the sequencing data of a study of T-cell reconstitution after alpha-beta-depleted transplantation in children. Study observations and caveats: One year post-transplant, T-cell counts and diversity were largely derived from T cells produced anew.

A remark on this clonotype: Its antigen remains unknown.

Trimming cost V 2 bases and J 5 bases, with 16 bases left between them. Germline values: CDR1 SGHRS, CDR2 YFSETQ. The CDR3 sequence is 15 residues long. Preparing the TCRbeta library involved the use of unique molecular identifiers. Each CDR3 protein is one row after TCRdb ran MiXCR on the PCR reads. The sample carries roughly 500,000 distinct CDR3 sequences, under 12% recorded once. This specimen consisted of PBMCs, obtained before TCRalphabeta/CD19-depleted stem cell transplant. The sequence was obtained from a child aged 2 to 9 with inherited bone marrow failure, due to receive a stem cell transplant. The chain couples TRBV5-1 to TRBJ1-1, with unresolved D. In DNA form, the CDR3 reads TGCGCCAGCAGCTTAACCGGGCCGGGAGGGACTGAAGCTTTCTTT. It translates to CASSLTGPGGTEAFF. The full variable domain, rest sourced from reference TRBV5-1 and TRBJ1-1, is KAGVTQTPRYLIKTRGQQVTLSCSPISGHRSVSWYQQTPGQGLQFLFEYFSETQRNKGNFPGRFSGRQFSNSRSEMNVSTLELGDSALYLCASSLTGPGGTEAFFGQGTRLTVV.